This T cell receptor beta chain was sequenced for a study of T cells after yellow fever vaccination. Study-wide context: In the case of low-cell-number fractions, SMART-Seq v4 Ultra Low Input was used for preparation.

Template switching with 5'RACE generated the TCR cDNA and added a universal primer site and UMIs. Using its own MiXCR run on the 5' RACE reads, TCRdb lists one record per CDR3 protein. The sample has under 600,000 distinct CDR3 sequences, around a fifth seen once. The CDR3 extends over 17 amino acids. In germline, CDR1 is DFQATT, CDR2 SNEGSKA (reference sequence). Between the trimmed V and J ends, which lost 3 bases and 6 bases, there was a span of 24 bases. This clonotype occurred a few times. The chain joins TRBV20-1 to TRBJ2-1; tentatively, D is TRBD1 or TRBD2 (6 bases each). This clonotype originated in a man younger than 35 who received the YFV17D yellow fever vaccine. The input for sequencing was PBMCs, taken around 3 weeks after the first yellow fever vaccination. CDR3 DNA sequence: TGCAGTGCTAGTTACGGGGGCCACTACAAAAATTTCAATGAGCAGTTCTTC. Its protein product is CSASYGGHYKNFNEQFF.